The count of the clone carrying this T cell receptor beta chain is one. Trimming pared 4 bases from V and 4 bases from J, leaving 10 bases between. The CDR3 runs to 14 residues. The V gene's germline CDR1 is LGHDT and CDR2 YNNKEL (reference sequence). The sample comes from a study of T-cell memory formation after mild COVID-19. TCRdb independently ran MiXCR on the 5' RACE reads; one entry per CDR3 protein. Of 150,000 to 200,000 distinct CDR3 sequences listed, about 18% are singletons. The source of this sequence is a man aged 18-30 years who had mild COVID-19 (a few samples of this study predate the infection). Cell type and time point are not known. The chain couples TRBV3-1 to TRBJ2-2; TRBD2 is a possible D gene (5 bases). Source material: PBMCs or a T cell subset sorted from them (not recorded which). CDR3 region: CASSLTGSTGELFF. CDR3 in DNA: TGTGCCAGCAGCCTAACGGGGAGCACCGGGGAGCTGTTTTTT.